This TCR beta chain was sequenced during a study of spatial heterogeneity in lung cancer. Overall study: Raw-read counts averaged over ten per unique TCR and UMI combination.

About this clonotype itself: What it binds is unknown.

The CDR3 extends over 17 amino acids. V lost 2 bases and J lost 0; bases outside the gene matches: 10. Time point denoted: sample taken at primary tumor resection. From tumor, nontumor lung or frozen PBMC, whole RNA was taken unsorted for sequencing. Every cDNA TCR molecule received its own unique molecular identifier. TCRdb re-called the 5' RACE reads through MiXCR, storing one row per CDR3 protein. There are 55,000 to 70,000 distinct CDR3 sequences in the sample; approximately 6% occur only once, and roughly 14% lies in the top ten. Points from the study as a whole: Blood carried ubiquitous expanded tumor TCRs more at resection than follow-up.

This TCR was recovered from a female donor with early-stage non-small cell lung cancer. The rearrangement joins TRBV23-1 to TRBJ2-7; TRBD2 aligns across 7 bases. TRBV23-1 belongs to the ORF category, with a function that is uncertain. The source material was PBMCs, sampled at surgery. The CDR3: CASSQQGTSACSYEQYV. CDR3 nucleotide sequence: TGCGCCAGCAGTCAACAGGGTACTAGCGCCTGCTCCTACGAGCAGTACGTC.